The T cell receptor beta chain under discussion was sequenced for a study of blood T cell repertoires in COVID-19. As for the study in general: T cells, B-cell-depleted T cells, or PBMCs supplied cDNA or gDNA.

Germline V gives CDR1 KGHDR, CDR2 SFDVKD. Trimming removed 3 bases at V and 10 bases at J, with 8 bases between. CDR3 length: 12 residues. In the original analysis: Reference gene primers were amplified, and this amplification served to estimate nucleated cell counts. Sequencing was performed with immunoSEQ multiplex PCR; in TCRdb, only in-frame clones are kept and a portion is missing. The V and J calls and clone size were taken over from that table, and D and trimming were inferred from the DNA. Seen here are fewer than 300,000 clones, roughly 93% observed once, and the top ten hold 2.3%. The source material was PBMCs or T cells enriched from blood (not recorded which). This receptor was obtained from a woman aged 35 to 49 with acute COVID-19. The chain carries TRBV24-1 and TRBJ2-2; D uncertain. The CDR3 protein is CATSDPTKELFF. CDR3 DNA: TGTGCCACCAGTGATCCCACTAAGGAGCTGTTTTTT.